This TCR beta chain stems from a study of T cell changes during pregnancy in multiple sclerosis. Data came from immunoSEQ multiplex PCR; TCRdb stores just in-frame clones and leaves some out. Among tens of thousands of clones, 90% to 95% were seen once, and the ten largest hold 3% to 4%. The starting material was CD8+ T cells from peripheral blood mononuclear cells, obtained after pregnancy. This TCR was sampled from a female donor with multiple sclerosis, enrolled in a pregnancy study.

The CDR3 DNA is TGTGCCAGCAGACCCCTGGGGAGGGGGGATGGCTACACCTTC. Protein sequence: CASRPLGRGDGYTF. This chain joins TRBV5-4 and TRBJ1-2; possible D gene TRBD1, 6 bases. The CDR3 totals 14 residues. The V gene's germline CDR1 is SGHNT and CDR2 YYREEE (reference sequence). Trimming removed 5 bases at V and 6 bases at J, with 17 bases between. The full variable domain, its missing parts supplied by reference TRBV5-4 and TRBJ1-2, is ETGVTQSPTHLIKTRGQQVTLRCSSQSGHNTVSWYQQALGQGPQFIFQYYREEENGRGNFPPRFSGLQFPNYSSELNVNALELDDSALYLCASRPLGRGDGYTFGSGTRLTVV.